This TCR beta chain was identified during a study of blood T cell repertoires in COVID-19. Authors' methods: Estimation of nucleated cell counts relied on the amplification of reference gene primers. Measured with immunoSEQ multiplex PCR; TCRdb has only the in-frame clones, and not every one. V, J and clone size are those of that table, while D and trimming were read from the DNA. Among about 230,000 clones, approximately 89% were seen once, and the ten largest hold almost 4%. Germline V lookup: CDR1 MNHEY, CDR2 SVGAGI. The junction had 7 bases not matched to a gene; V was cut back by 5 bases and J by 11 bases. This CDR3 has 14 amino acids.

The chain joins TRBV6-5 to TRBJ1-6, with TRBD1 matching over 9 bases. The sample comprised PBMCs or T cells enriched from blood (not recorded which). This clonotype was sampled from a woman in her twenties or thirties with acute COVID-19. CDR3 residues: CASSPGTGTTPLHF. CDR3 in DNA: TGTGCCAGCAGTCCCGGGACAGGGACTACACCCCTCCACTTT.